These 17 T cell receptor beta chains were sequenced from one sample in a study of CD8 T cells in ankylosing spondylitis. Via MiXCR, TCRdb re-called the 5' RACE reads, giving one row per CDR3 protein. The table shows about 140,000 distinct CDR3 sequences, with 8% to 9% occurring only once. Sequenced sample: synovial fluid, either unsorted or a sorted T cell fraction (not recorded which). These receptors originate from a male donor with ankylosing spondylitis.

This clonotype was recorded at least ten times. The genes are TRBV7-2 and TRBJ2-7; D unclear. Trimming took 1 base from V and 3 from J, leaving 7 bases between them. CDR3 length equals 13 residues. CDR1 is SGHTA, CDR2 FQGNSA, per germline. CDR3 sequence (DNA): TGTGCCAGCAGCTTAGGACATTTCTACGAGCAGTACTTC. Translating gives CASSLGHFYEQYF.

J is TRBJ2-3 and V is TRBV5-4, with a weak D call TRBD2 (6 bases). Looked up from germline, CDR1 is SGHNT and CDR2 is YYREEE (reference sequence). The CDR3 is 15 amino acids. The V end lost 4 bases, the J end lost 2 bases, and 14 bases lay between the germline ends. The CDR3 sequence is CASSPTGETTDTQYF. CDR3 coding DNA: TGTGCCAGCAGCCCGACGGGAGAGACCACAGATACGCAGTATTTT.

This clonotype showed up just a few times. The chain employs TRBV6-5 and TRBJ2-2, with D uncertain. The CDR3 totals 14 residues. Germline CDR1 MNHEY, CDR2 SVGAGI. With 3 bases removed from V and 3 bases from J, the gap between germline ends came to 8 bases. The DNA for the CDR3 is TGTGCCAGCAGTTATTCTACTTACACCGGGGAGCTGTTTTTT. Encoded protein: CASSYSTYTGELFF.

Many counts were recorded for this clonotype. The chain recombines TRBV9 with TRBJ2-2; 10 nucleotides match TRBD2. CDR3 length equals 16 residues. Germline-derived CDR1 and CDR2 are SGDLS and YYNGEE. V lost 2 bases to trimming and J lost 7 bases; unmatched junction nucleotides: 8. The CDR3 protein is CASSVLSGGAFGELFF. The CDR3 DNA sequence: TGTGCCAGCAGCGTGTTAAGCGGGGGGGCCTTCGGGGAGCTGTTTTTT.

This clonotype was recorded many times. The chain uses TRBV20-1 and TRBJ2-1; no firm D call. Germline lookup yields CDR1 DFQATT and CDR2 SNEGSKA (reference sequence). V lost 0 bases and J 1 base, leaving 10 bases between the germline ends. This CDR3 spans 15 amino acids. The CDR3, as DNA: TGCAGTGCTAGAGATCTAGGCAGATCCTACAATGAGCAGTTCTTC. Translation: CSARDLGRSYNEQFF.

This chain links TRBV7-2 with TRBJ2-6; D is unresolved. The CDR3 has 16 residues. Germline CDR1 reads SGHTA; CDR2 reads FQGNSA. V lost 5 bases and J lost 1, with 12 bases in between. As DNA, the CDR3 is TGTGCCAGCAGCCCCTACAGACGTTCTGGGGCCAACGTCCTGACTTTC. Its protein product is CASSPYRRSGANVLTF.

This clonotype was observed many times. The CDR3 DNA follows: TGTGCCAGCGGAGAGTACAATGAGCAGTTCTTC. It is translated as CASGEYNEQFF. The genes are TRBV6-2 or TRBV6-3 and TRBJ2-1; D is uncertain. CDR1 is MNHEY and CDR2 is SVGEGT in the germline V gene. Trimming left V 8 bases short and J 4 bases short, with 6 bases between. The CDR3 runs to 11 residues.

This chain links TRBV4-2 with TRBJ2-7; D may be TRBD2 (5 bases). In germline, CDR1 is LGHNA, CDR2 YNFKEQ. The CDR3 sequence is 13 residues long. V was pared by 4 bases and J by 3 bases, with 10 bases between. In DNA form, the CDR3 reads TGTGCCAGCAGCCGAGACGGGGACTACGAGCAGTACTTC. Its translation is CASSRDGDYEQYF.

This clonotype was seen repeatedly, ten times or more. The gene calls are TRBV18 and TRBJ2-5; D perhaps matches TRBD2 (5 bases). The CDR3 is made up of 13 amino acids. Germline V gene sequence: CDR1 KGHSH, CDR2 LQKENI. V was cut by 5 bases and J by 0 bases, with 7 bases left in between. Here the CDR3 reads CASSEDYQETQYF. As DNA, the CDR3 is TGTGCCAGCTCAGAGGACTACCAAGAGACCCAGTACTTC.

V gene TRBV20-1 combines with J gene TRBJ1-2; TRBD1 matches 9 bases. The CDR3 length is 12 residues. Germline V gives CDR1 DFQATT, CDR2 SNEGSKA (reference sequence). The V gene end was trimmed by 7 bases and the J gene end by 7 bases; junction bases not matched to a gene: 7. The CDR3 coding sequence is TGCAGTGGGGGGACAGGGATACCTGGCTACACCTTC. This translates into CSGGTGIPGYTF.

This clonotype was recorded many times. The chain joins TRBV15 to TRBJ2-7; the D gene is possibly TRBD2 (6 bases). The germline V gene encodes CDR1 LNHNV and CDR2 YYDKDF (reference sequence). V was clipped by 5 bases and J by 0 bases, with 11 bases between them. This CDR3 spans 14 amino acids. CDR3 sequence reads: CATSLGTYSYEQYF. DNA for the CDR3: TGTGCCACCAGCTTGGGGACTTACTCCTACGAGCAGTACTTC.

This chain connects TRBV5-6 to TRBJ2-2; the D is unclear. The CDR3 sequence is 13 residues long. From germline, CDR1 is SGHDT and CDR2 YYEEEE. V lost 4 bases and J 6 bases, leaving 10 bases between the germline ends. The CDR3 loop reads CASSGWVAGELFF. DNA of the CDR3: TGTGCCAGCAGCGGATGGGTGGCCGGGGAGCTGTTTTTT. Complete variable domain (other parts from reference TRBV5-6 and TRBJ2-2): DAGVTQSPTHLIKTRGQQVTLRCSPKSGHDTVSWYQQALGQGPQFIFQYYEEEERQRGNFPDRFSGHQFPNYSSELNVNALLLGDSALYLCASSGWVAGELFFGEGSRLTVL.

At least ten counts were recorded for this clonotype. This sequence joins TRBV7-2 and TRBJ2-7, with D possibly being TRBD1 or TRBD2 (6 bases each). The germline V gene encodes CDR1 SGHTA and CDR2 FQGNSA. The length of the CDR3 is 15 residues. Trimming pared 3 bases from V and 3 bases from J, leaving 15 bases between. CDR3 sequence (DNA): TGTGCCAGCAGCTTGGGGGCGGGGAGCTTCTACGAGCAGTACTTC. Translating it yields CASSLGAGSFYEQYF.

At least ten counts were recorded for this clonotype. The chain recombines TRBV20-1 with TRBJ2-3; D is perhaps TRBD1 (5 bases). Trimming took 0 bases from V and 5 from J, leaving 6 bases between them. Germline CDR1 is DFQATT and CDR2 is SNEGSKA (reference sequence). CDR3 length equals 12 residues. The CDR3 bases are TGCAGTGCTAGAGATAGGGGAGATACGCAGTATTTT. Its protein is CSARDRGDTQYF.

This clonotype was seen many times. The CDR3 spells CASSLGGGKTYEQYF. DNA of the CDR3: TGCGCCAGCAGCTTAGGTGGGGGAAAGACCTACGAGCAGTACTTC. This chain connects TRBV5-1 to TRBJ2-7; the D call may be TRBD1 or TRBD2 (5 bases each). The length of the CDR3 is 15 residues. V lost 2 bases and J 2 bases, leaving 14 bases between the germline ends. From germline, CDR1 is SGHRS and CDR2 YFSETQ.

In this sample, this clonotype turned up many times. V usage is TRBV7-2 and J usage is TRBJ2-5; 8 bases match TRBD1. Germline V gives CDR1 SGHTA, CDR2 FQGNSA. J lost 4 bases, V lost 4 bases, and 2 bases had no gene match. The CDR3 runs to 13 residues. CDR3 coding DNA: TGTGCCAGCAGCTCCAGGGGGCCAGAGACCCAGTACTTC. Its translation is CASSSRGPETQYF.

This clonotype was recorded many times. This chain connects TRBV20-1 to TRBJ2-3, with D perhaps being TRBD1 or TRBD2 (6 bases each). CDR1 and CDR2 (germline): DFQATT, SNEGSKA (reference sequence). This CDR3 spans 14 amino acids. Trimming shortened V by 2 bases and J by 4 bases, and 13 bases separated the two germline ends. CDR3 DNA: TGCAGTGCTAGATTTGCTAGGGGGGCAGATACGCAGTATTTT. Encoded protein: CSARFARGADTQYF.